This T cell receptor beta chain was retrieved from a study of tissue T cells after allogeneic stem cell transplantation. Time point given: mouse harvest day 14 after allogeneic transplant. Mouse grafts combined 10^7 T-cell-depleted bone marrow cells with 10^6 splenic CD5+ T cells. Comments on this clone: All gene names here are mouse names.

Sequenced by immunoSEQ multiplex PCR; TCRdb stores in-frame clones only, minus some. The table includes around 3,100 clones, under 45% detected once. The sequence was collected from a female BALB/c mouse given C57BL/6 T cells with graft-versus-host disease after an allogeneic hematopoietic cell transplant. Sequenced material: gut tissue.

The CDR3 DNA, read in part, is TGTGCCAGCAGCCTCACTGGGGGGAGCTCCTATGAACAGTAC. Its translation: CASSLTGGSSYEQY. The whole CDR3 sequence is CASSLTGGSSYEQYF. The chain is built from TRBV13-3 and TRBJ2-7, with 9 bases that match TRBD2. The sequenced fragment ends 1 residue before the CDR3 boundary, so the rest is inferred from the germline J gene. Germline V lookup: CDR1 NNHDY, CDR2 SYVADS. The V gene end was trimmed by 5 bases and the J gene end by 0 bases; junction bases not matched to a gene: 6. CDR3 size: 15 residues.